This T cell receptor (beta chain) was profiled in a study of radiotherapy plus CTLA-4 blockade in lung cancer. Study overall: Across the patients, objective responses occurred in less than 20%, and disease control in 30% to 40%. Findings and caveats of the study: TCR clones from tumors expanded in blood after radiotherapy plus ipilimumab.

Assay: immunoSEQ multiplex PCR; the TCRdb copy retains only in-frame clones and omits some. In the table there are some 90,000 clones, around 88% of which are singletons. Focal radiation and CTLA-4 blockade (ipilimumab) were tested in chemo-refractory metastatic non-small-cell lung cancer patients. The CDR3 sequence is 16 residues long. The germline V gene has CDR1 SGHRS and CDR2 YFSETQ. V was pared by 6 bases and J by 5 bases, with 13 bases of the junction left unmatched. Concerning this clone itself: The target antigen is unknown.

The chain is built from TRBV5-1 and TRBJ2-1; 8 bases fit TRBD1. This TCR derives from a human donor with non-small cell lung cancer who had a partial response to radiotherapy plus ipilimumab. The input for sequencing was peripheral blood, taken from a patient treated with radiotherapy plus ipilimumab. CDR3 in amino acids: CASTQQGVVFHNEQFF. The CDR3 nucleotides are TGCGCCAGCACCCAACAGGGGGTCGTTTTCCACAATGAGCAGTTCTTC.